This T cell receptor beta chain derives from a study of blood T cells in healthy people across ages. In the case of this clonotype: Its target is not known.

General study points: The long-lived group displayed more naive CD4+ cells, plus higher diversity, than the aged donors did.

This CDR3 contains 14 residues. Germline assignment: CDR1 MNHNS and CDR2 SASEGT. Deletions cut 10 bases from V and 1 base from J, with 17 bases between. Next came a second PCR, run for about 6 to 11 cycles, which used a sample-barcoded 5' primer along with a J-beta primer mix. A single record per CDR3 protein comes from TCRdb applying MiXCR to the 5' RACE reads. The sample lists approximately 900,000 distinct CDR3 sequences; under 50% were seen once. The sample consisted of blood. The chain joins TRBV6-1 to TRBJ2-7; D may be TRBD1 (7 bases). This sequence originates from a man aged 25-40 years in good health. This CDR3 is CAITRQGLSYEQYF. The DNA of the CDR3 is TGTGCCATAACCCGACAGGGACTTTCCTACGAGCAGTACTTC.